This entry describes one T cell receptor (beta chain). This specimen comes from a study of T cell responses to AZD1222 COVID-19 vaccine. Germline V gives CDR1 KGHSH, CDR2 LQKENI. V lost 0 bases to trimming and J lost 1 base, with 6 bases between them. The CDR3 is 14 amino acids. TCRdb's table, derived via immunoSEQ multiplex PCR, lists solely in-frame clones and lacks some. The sample consists of approximately 120,000 clones, around 89% of them appearing once. The sequence derives from an adult in good health. The specimen was peripheral blood, collected on day 0 of AZD1222 vaccination. J is TRBJ1-1 and V is TRBV18; D gene unclear. CDR3 in DNA: TGTGCCAGCTCACCACCTAACACGAACACTGAAGCTTTCTTT. The encoded protein is CASSPPNTNTEAFF. Supplemented by reference TRBV18 and TRBJ1-1, the full variable domain reads NAGVMQNPRHLVRRRGQEARLRCSPMKGHSHVYWYRQLPEEGLKFMVYLQKENIIDESGMPKERFSAEFPKEGPSILRIQQVVRGDSAAYFCASSPPNTNTEAFFGQGTRLTVV.